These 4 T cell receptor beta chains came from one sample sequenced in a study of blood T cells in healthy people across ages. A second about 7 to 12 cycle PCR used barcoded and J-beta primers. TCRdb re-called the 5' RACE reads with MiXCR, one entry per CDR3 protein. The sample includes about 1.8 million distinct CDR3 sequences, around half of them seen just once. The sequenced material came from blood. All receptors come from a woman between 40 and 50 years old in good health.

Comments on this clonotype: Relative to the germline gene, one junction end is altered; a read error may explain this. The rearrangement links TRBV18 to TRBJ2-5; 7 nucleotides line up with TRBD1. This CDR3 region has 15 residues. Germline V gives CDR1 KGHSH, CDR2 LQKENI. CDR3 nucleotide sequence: TGTGCCGGCTCACTCCGTCCAGGGGGAGAAGAGACCCAGTACTTC. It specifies CAGSLRPGGEETQYF.

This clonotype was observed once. CDR3 in DNA: TGTGCCAGCAGCGAGGGACTAGCGGGAGTGACCCGCACAGATACGCAGTATTTT. It encodes CASSEGLAGVTRTDTQYF. This chain uses TRBV7-3 with TRBJ2-3; 14 bases match TRBD2. V lost 5 bases, J lost 1 base, and 8 bases stayed unmatched. This CDR3 comprises 18 residues. Germline V CDR1 and CDR2: SGHTA, FQGTGA.

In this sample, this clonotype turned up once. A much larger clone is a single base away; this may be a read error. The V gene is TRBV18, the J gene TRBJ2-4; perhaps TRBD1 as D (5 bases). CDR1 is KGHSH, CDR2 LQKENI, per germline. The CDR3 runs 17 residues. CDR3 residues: CAGSIDRPDLAKNIQYF. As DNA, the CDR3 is TGTGCCGGCTCGATCGACAGACCAGACTTAGCCAAAAACATTCAGTACTTC.

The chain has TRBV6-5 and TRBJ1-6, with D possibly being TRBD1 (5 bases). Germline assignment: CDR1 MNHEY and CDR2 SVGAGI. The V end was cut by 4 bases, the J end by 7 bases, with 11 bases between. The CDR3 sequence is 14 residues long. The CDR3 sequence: CASSLWDRNSPLHF. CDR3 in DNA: TGTGCCAGCAGTTTATGGGACCGGAATTCACCCCTCCACTTT.